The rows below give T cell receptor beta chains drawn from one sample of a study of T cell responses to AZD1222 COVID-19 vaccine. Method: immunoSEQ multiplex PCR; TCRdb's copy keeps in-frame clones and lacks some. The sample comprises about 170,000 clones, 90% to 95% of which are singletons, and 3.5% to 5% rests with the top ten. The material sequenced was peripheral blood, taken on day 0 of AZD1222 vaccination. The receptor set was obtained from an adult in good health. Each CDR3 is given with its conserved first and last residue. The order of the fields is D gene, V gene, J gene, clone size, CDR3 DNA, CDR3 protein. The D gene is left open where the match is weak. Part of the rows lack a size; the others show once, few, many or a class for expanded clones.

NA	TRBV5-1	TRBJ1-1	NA	TGCGCCAGCAGATTTAACGCGGGGACGAACACTGAAGCTTTCTTT	CASRFNAGTNTEAFF
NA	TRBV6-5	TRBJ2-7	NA	TGTGCCAGCACCCCTAGGGGGAACTCCTACGAGCAGTACTTC	CASTPRGNSYEQYF
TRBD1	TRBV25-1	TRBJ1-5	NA	TGTGCCAGCAGACCTCAGGGGGCCAATCAGCCCCAGCATTTT	CASRPQGANQPQHF
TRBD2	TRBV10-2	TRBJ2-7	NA	TGCGCCAGCAGTGATGTAGTAGCGGGCCTTTACGAGCAGTACTTC	CASSDVVAGLYEQYF
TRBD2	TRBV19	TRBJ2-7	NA	TGTGCCAGTAGTAGAGTCGCGGGAGTGGACGAGCAGTACTTC	CASSRVAGVDEQYF
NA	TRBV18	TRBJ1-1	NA	TGTGCCAGCTCCCCAAGCCCCCTCGGGGCTTTCTTT	CASSPSPLGAFF
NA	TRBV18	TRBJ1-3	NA	TGTGCCAGCTCACCAGCCGCACGGACGGACTCTGGAAACACCATATATTTT	CASSPAARTDSGNTIYF
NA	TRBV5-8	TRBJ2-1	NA	TGTGCCAGCAGCCCCGAAAACTCACAGTTCTTC	CASSPENSQFF
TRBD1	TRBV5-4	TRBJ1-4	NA	TGTGCCAGCAGCACGACAGGGTTAAATGAAAAACTGTTTTTT	CASSTTGLNEKLFF
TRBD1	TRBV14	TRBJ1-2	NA	TGTGCCAGCAGCCCCGGGACAGGGGGATGGGGAGGCTACACCTTC	CASSPGTGGWGGYTF
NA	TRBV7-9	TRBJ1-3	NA	TGTGCCAGCAACGAAGTCCGTGGAAACACCATATATTTT	CASNEVRGNTIYF
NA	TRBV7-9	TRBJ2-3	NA	TGTGCCAGCAGCTTATACATTGACCCAAGCACAGATACGCAGTATTTT	CASSLYIDPSTDTQYF
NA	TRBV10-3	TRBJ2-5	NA	TGTGCCATCAGTGTGGAGGGTCACCAGACCCAGTACTTC	CAISVEGHQTQYF
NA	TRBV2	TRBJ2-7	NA	TGTGCCAGCAGAAAGGACACCTTCTCCTACGAGCAGTACTTC	CASRKDTFSYEQYF
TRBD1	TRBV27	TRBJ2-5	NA	TGTGCCAGCAGTTCCTTCAACCCGGACAGGGAGGAAGAGACCCAGTACTTC	CASSSFNPDREEETQYF
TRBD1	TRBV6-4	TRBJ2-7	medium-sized	TGTGCCAGCAGTGTCCCGGACAGGGGGCCGTACGAGCAGTACTTC	CASSVPDRGPYEQYF
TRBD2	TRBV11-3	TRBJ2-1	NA	TGTGCCAGCAGCCGAACTCTAGCGGGAGGTGCCAATGAGCAGTTCTTC	CASSRTLAGGANEQFF
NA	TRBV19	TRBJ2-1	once	TGTGCCAGTCAAGACCTAGGGGGTTGGCACAATGAGCAGTTCTTC	CASQDLGGWHNEQFF
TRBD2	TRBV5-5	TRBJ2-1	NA	TGTGCCAGCAGCCCGGAAGCGGGAGCCTACAATGAGCAGTTCTTC	CASSPEAGAYNEQFF
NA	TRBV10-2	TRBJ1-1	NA	TGCGCCAGCAGTTCCCTTTTGTTGAACACTGAAGCTTTCTTT	CASSSLLLNTEAFF
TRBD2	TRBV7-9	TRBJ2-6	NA	TGTGCCAGCAGCTTAGTTGCAAGCGGGGGGAACGTCCTGACTTTC	CASSLVASGGNVLTF
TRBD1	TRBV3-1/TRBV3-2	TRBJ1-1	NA	TGTGCCAGCAGCCAAAGGGACAGAGACACTGAAGCTTTCTTT	CASSQRDRDTEAFF
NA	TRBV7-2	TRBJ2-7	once	TGTGCCAGCAGCTACCCCCCTGCGTACGAGCAGTACTTC	CASSYPPAYEQYF
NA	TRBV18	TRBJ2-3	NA	TGTGCCAGCTCACCGGGACTTCAGACGGCTAGCACAGATACGCAGTATTTT	CASSPGLQTASTDTQYF
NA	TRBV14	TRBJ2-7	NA	TGTGCCAGCAGCCATCGTGTTCAGTACGAGCAGTACTTC	CASSHRVQYEQYF
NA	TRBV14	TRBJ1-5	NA	TGTGCCAGCAGCCAAGTTGGCGGGAACCAGCCCCAGCATTTT	CASSQVGGNQPQHF
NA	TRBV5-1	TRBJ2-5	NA	TGCGCCAGCAGCTTGGATGTTGGGGAGACCCAGTACTTC	CASSLDVGETQYF
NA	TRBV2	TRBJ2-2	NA	TGTGCCAGCAGTGCCGGCGGTTTGGGCACCGGGGAGCTGTTTTTT	CASSAGGLGTGELFF
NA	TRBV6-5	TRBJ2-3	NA	TGTGCCATTTCCTTCCTCGCTAGCACAGATACGCAGTATTTT	CAISFLASTDTQYF